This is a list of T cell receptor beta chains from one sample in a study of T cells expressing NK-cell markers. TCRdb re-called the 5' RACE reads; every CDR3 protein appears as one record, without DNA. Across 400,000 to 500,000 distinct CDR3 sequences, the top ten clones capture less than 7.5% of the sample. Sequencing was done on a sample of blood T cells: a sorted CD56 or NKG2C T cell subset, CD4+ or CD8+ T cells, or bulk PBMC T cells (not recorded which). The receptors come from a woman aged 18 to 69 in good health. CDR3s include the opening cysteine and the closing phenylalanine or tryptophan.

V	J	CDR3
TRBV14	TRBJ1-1	CASSERTGGLMVTEAFF
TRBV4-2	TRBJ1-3	CASSQPVSGNTIYF
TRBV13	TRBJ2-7	CASSSSGAYEQYF
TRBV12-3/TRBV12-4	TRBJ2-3	CAVGNGDTQYF
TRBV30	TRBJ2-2	CAWSRYTGRNTGELFF
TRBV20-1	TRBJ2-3	CSAREGIPPDTQYF
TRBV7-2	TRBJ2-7	CASSLARPELSYEQYF
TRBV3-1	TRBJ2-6	CASSQGSSNSGANVLTF
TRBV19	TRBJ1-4	CASSPPDRGEKLFF
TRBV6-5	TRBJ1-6	CASSYSKIGGAYNSPLHF
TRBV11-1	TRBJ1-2	CASTTIPDGYTF
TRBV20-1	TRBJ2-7	CSASLAGGRYEQYF
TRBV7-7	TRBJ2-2	CASSLEGVTGELFF
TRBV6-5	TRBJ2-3	CASSYSTSGGVTDTQYF
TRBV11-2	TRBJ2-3	CASSLGGPLERGVTDTQYF
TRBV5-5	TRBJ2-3	CASSDPGQGTDTQYF
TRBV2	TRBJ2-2	CASRGLAGELFF
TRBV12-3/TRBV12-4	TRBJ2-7	CASTPRGIKYEQYF
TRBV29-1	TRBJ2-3	CSVEAEFTDTQYF
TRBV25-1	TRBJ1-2	CASTGHYGYTF
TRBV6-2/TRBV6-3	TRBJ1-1	CASSVLRGRGEALF
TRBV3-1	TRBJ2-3	CASSNRKAWALNTQYF
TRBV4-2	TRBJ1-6	CASSQAFDPPLHF
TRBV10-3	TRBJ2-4	CAIMDHGSSNIQYF
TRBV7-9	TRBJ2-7	CASSSDLSSYEQYF
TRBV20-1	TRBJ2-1	CSARDAGRLENEQFF
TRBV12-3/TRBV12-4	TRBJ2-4	CASSTGQGVDIQYF
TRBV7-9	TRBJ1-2	CASSPIWGYTF
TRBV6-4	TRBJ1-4	CASRRDTSTNEKLFF
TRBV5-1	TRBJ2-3	CASSLFAGDTQYF
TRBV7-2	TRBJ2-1	CASSLSVGGNEQFF
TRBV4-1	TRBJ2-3	CASSQEQGHLAGKISDTQYF
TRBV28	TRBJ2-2	CASSLMNTGELFF
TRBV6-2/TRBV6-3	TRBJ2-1	CASSKSPGTGWDNEQFF
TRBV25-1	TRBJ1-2	CASSEGTRANYGYTF
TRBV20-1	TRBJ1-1	CSAGPDPNTEAFF
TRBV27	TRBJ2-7	CDEGQPPEQYF
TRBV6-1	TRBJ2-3	CASSEAYPTESTDTQYF
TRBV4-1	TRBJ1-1	CASSQGQTVNTEAFF
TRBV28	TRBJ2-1	CASAASGRLNEQFF
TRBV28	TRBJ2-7	CASRTGTGGPYEQYF
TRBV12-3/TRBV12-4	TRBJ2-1	CASSFGRGLNNEQFF
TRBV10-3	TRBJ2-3	CAISRRAGPRDTDTQYF
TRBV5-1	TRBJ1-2	CASSSQNMGTAIGYTF
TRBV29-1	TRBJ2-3	CSTGQGSADTQYF
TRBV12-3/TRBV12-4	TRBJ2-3	CASSLAGGRTDTQYF
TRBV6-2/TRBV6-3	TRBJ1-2	CASRPDRGYGYTF
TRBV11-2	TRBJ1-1	CASSRPGSPRAFF
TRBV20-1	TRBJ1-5	CSARTPNSNQPQHF
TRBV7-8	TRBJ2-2	CASSSLGPNTGELFF